One sample yielded the 17 T cell receptor beta chains listed below, sequenced in a study of long-term antiretroviral therapy in people with HIV. Sequencing relied on immunoSEQ assay v3.0, run at survey level. The table came from immunoSEQ multiplex PCR; TCRdb's copy has only in-frame clones and leaves some out. Among 30,000 or so clones listed, about four fifths were seen once. The material sequenced was unsorted PBMCs, taken 3 years after starting antiretroviral therapy. The receptors derive from a man aged 45-65 years with HIV.

The chain recombines TRBV29-1 with TRBJ2-3; D not certain. The V gene's germline CDR1 is SQVTM and CDR2 ANQGSEA. This CDR3 has 12 residues. Between the trimmed V and J ends, which lost 1 base and 6 bases, there was a span of 8 bases. CDR3 in DNA: TGCAGCGTTGAAGCTAGTTCGGATACGCAGTATTTT. Amino acids: CSVEASSDTQYF.

The chain couples TRBV5-1 to TRBJ2-5; 11 nucleotides match TRBD2. Germline CDR1 and CDR2: SGHRS and YFSETQ. The CDR3 contains 16 residues. The J segment lost 4 bases and the V segment lost 2 bases, leaving 7 bases of the junction unmatched. The CDR3 reads CASSFLAGGVGETQYF. The CDR3 DNA reads TGCGCCAGCAGCTTTCTAGCGGGAGGAGTAGGAGAGACCCAGTACTTC. The whole variable domain, remainder taken from reference TRBV5-1 and TRBJ2-5, is KAGVTQTPRYLIKTRGQQVTLSCSPISGHRSVSWYQQTPGQGLQFLFEYFSETQRNKGNFPGRFSGRQFSNSRSEMNVSTLELGDSALYLCASSFLAGGVGETQYFGPGTRLLVL.

Written as DNA, the CDR3 is TGTGCCAGCAGCTCCCGACTAGCGGTACAAGAGACCCAGTACTTC. Translation gives CASSSRLAVQETQYF. V is TRBV5-4 and J is TRBJ2-5, with 9 bases identical to TRBD2. Germline CDR1 is SGHNT and CDR2 is YYREEE (reference sequence). The CDR3 consists of 15 residues. Trimming removed 3 bases from V and 2 bases from J; junction bases left unmatched: 5.

This clone was detected only once. The chain joins TRBV9 to TRBJ1-1; D unresolved. The CDR3 has 13 residues. V lost 0 bases and J lost 2, with 5 bases in between. Germline V gene lookup returns CDR1 SGDLS and CDR2 YYNGEE. The CDR3 spells CASSVAANTEAFF. The DNA of the CDR3 is TGTGCCAGCAGCGTAGCAGCAAACACTGAAGCTTTCTTT.

This sequence joins TRBV4-3 and TRBJ1-1; TRBD1 matches 7 bases. In germline, CDR1 is LGHNA, CDR2 YSLEER. The CDR3 spans 15 residues. The ends lost 2 bases at V and 0 bases at J; junction bases unmatched: 3. CDR3 in DNA: TGCGCCAGCAGCCAATTCACAGGGGTGAACACTGAAGCTTTCTTT. It codes for CASSQFTGVNTEAFF.

The CDR3 DNA sequence: TGTGCCAGCAGCTTCACAGGGGCAGACACCATATATTTT. Translated: CASSFTGADTIYF. This chain links TRBV5-5 with TRBJ1-3, with 7 positions matching TRBD1. The germline V gene encodes CDR1 SGHKS and CDR2 YYEKEE (reference sequence). This CDR3 comprises 13 residues. Trimming cost V 2 bases and J 8 bases; bases outside gene matches: 4. The full variable domain, its missing parts supplied by reference TRBV5-5 and TRBJ1-3, is DAGVTQSPTHLIKTRGQQVTLRCSPISGHKSVSWYQQVLGQGPQFIFQYYEKEERGRGNFPDRFSARQFPNYSSELNVNALLLGDSALYLCASSFTGADTIYFGEGSWLTVV.

The gene calls are TRBV11-2 and TRBJ1-3; D remains ambiguous. CDR1 SGHAT and CDR2 FQNNGV come from the germline V gene. The CDR3 loop spans 14 amino acids. Trimming took 2 bases from V and 0 from J, leaving 5 bases between them. CDR3 protein: CASSLRSSGNTIYF. The CDR3 nucleotides are TGTGCCAGCAGCTTAAGGAGCTCTGGAAACACCATATATTTT.

This clone was picked up one time. This rearrangement joins TRBV11-3 to TRBJ1-5; 8 bases line up with TRBD1. V lost 4 bases to trimming and J lost 4 bases; unmatched junction nucleotides: 3. This CDR3 has 14 residues. From germline, CDR1 is SGHNT and CDR2 YENEEA. As DNA, the CDR3 is TGTGCCAGCAGCTCGACAGGGGTTAATCAGCCCCAGCATTTT. Protein product: CASSSTGVNQPQHF.

The chain links TRBV5-6 to TRBJ2-2; D unclear. This CDR3 contains 15 residues. In germline, CDR1 is SGHDT, CDR2 YYEEEE. Trimming pared 2 bases from V and 1 base from J, leaving 9 bases between. The CDR3 DNA follows: TGTGCCAGCAGCTTTCAAGGGATGAACACCGGGGAGCTGTTTTTT. Protein sequence: CASSFQGMNTGELFF.

The V call is TRBV28, the J call TRBJ2-3; tentatively, D is TRBD2 (6 bases). The CDR3 covers 15 residues. V lost 4 bases to trimming and J lost 0 bases, with 11 bases between them. CDR1 and CDR2 (germline): MDHEN, SYDVKM. Here the CDR3 DNA reads TGTGCCAGCAGTTCACAGCGGGCTAGCACAGATACGCAGTATTTT. Translation gives CASSSQRASTDTQYF.

In its sample, this clone was seen a few times. The chain uses TRBV28 and TRBJ2-7, with D perhaps assigned TRBD1 or TRBD2 (7 bases each). Germline assignment: CDR1 MDHEN and CDR2 SYDVKM. The V end lost 5 bases, the J end lost 4 bases, and 24 bases lay between the germline ends. This CDR3 is 17 amino acids long. The DNA for the CDR3 is TGTGCCAGCAGTCCTGGGGGAGGGGGCCCAAGCCTTTACGAGCAGTACTTC. It is translated as CASSPGGGGPSLYEQYF.

In its sample, this clone was seen once. The genes are TRBV7-2 and TRBJ2-3, with D perhaps matching TRBD1 or TRBD2 (5 bases each). The V gene's germline CDR1 is SGHTA and CDR2 FQGNSA. The length of the CDR3 is 13 residues. With 1 base removed from V and 9 bases from J, the gap between germline ends came to 11 bases. The CDR3 protein is CASSLGPRDTQYF. CDR3 in DNA: TGTGCCAGCAGCTTAGGCCCCAGGGACACGCAGTATTTT.

This CDR3 reads CASSLHRVWEQYF. CDR3 coding DNA: TGTGCCAGCAGTCTTCACAGGGTATGGGAGCAGTACTTC. The V gene is TRBV28, the J gene TRBJ2-7, with D perhaps matching TRBD1 (6 bases). The V and J ends lost 5 bases and 7 bases respectively, with 15 bases between them. There are 13 residues in the CDR3. Germline CDR1 is MDHEN and CDR2 is SYDVKM.

The chain links TRBV10-3 to TRBJ2-7; 10 bases map to TRBD1. Germline values: CDR1 ENHRY, CDR2 SYGVKD. With V trimmed by 6 bases and J by 1 base, 6 bases remained unmatched. This CDR3 comprises 15 residues. The DNA for the CDR3 is TGTGCCATCAGCTTCCGGGACAGGGGATCCTACGAGCAGTACTTC. As protein: CAISFRDRGSYEQYF.

The J gene is TRBJ1-5, the V gene TRBV6-5; D is undetermined. Per the germline V gene, CDR1 is MNHEY and CDR2 is SVGAGI. With 3 bases removed from V and 0 bases from J, the gap between germline ends came to 9 bases. This CDR3 spans 15 amino acids. CDR3 nucleotide sequence: TGTGCCAGCAGTTATAAGTCTCCTAGCAATCAGCCCCAGCATTTT. It is translated as CASSYKSPSNQPQHF.

The chain is built from TRBV6-1 and TRBJ1-4, with 7 bases aligning to TRBD1. From germline, CDR1 is MNHNS and CDR2 SASEGT. Losses at the gene ends were 6 bases for V and 4 bases for J; bases not matched to a gene: 5. This CDR3 has 14 residues. This chain's CDR3 is CASSRDRDNEKLFF. The CDR3 DNA reads as TGTGCCAGCAGCAGGGACAGAGATAATGAAAAACTGTTTTTT.

The chain carries TRBV6-5 and TRBJ2-2; TRBD1 or TRBD2 may be the D gene (6 bases each). Germline V CDR1 and CDR2: MNHEY, SVGAGI. This CDR3 has 16 residues. The V end was cut by 2 bases, the J end by 1 base, with 11 bases between. As DNA, the CDR3 is TGTGCCAGCAGTTACGCTGGGGGGCTGAACACCGGGGAGCTGTTTTTT. Translating gives CASSYAGGLNTGELFF.